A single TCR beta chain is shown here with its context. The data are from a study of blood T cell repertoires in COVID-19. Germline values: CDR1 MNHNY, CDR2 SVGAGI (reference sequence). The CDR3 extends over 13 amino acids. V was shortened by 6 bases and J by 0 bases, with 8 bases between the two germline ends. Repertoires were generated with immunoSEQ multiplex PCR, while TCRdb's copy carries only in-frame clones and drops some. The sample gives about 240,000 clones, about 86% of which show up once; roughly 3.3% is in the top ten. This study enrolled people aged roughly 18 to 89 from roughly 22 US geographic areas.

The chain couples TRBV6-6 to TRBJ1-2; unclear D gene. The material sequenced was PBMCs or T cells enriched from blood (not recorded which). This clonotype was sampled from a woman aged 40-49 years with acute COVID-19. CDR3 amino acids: CASREVPNYGYTF. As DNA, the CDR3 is TGTGCCAGCAGGGAGGTTCCTAACTATGGCTACACCTTC.